This TCR beta chain was captured in a study of CD8+ T cells in alopecia areata. Study summary: Patients given treatment had severity scored by the percentage of scalp area affected. General observations from the study: Greater clonality was observed in lesional scalp samples, especially alopecia totalis/universalis, versus normal scalp.

Sample treatment: oral pan-JAK inhibitor, 5-10 mg twice daily. Lesional scalp punch biopsies and peripheral blood came from alopecia areata patients. TCR sequencing used cDNA made by reverse transcription of extracted RNA. TCRdb keeps only in-frame clones here, not all; method: immunoSEQ multiplex PCR. This sample has some 110,000 clones, with roughly 60% found just once. This clone was picked up a small number of times. Antigen unknown. The source of this sequence is a human donor with alopecia areata. Sequenced material: CD8+ T cells sorted from blood, taken at week 4, from a patient treated with tofacitinib.

The CDR3 bases are TGTGCCAGCAGCCGCCGGGGCACCAGACATGAAAAACTGTTTTTT. Translating it yields CASSRRGTRHEKLFF. V and J are TRBV13 and TRBJ1-4; D might be TRBD1 (5 bases). The germline gives CDR1 PRHDT, CDR2 FYEKMQ (reference sequence). The CDR3 runs to 15 residues. V was clipped by 5 bases and J by 6 bases, with 16 bases between them.